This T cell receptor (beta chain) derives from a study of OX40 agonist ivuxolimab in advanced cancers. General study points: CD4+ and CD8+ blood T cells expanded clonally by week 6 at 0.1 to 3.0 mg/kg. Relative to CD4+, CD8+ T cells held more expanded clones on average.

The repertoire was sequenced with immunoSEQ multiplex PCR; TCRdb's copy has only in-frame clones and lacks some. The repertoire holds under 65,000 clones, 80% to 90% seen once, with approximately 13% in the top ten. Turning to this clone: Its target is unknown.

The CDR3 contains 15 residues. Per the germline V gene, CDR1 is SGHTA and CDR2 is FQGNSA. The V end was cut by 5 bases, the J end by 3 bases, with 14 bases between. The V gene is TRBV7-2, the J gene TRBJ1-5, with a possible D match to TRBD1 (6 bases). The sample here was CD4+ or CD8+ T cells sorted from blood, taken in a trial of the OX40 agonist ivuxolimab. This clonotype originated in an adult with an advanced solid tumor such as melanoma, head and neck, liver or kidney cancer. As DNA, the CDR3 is TGTGCCAGCAGCGGGGGGGGGCTCCCCAATCAGCCCCAGCATTTT. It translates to CASSGGGLPNQPQHF.